A selection of T cell receptor beta chains follows, all from one sample in a study of cytomegalovirus exposure and HLA in healthy donors. Repertoires were generated with immunoSEQ multiplex PCR, while TCRdb's copy carries only in-frame clones and drops some. The sample yields 100,000 to 150,000 clones, around four fifths seen once. Sequenced sample: PBMCs. The source of these receptors is a woman aged 40 to 55 in good health and CMV-seropositive. Each CDR3 is given with its conserved first and last residue.

TRBV21-1,CASSKEGLADIYEQYF
TRBV7-9,CASSPGGSGNTIYF
TRBV7-3,CASSPRQNSYNEQFF
TRBV11-3,CASSLYFHNEQFF
TRBV7-2,CASSLVGGVTEAFF
TRBV11-3,CASSFSGGGETQYF
TRBV15,CATSRVTGAPTDTQYF
TRBV7-6,CASSSSLGAVNTEAFF
TRBV28,CASSLPGQGRTDTQYF
TRBV5-6,CASSPGLAGKVETQYF
TRBV7-2,CASSLGRLAGLTDTQYF
TRBV7-2,CASSLEAGYEQYF
TRBV30,CAGGLRRYTF
TRBV18,CASSPLAGGLYNEQFF